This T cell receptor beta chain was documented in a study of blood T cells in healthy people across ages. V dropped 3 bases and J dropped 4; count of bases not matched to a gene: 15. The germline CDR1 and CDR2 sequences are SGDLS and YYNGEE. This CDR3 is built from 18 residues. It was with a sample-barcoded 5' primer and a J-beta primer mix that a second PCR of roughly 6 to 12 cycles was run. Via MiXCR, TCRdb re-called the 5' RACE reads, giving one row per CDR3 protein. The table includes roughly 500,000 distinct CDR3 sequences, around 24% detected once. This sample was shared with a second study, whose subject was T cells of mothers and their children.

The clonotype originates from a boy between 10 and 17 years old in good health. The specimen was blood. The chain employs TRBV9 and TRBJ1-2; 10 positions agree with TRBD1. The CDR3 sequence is CASSGDLGQGLPSYGYTF. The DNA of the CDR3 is TGTGCCAGCAGCGGAGACTTGGGACAGGGGCTCCCCTCCTATGGCTACACCTTC.